This T cell receptor beta chain was retrieved from a study of PD-1 blockade in classical Hodgkin lymphoma. Germline lookup yields CDR1 SGHTA and CDR2 FQGNSA. V gave up 1 base and J gave up 3 bases; unmatched junction bases: 6. The CDR3 is 15 amino acids. Libraries were prepared by immunoSEQ multiplex PCR; TCRdb keeps only in-frame clonotypes and omits some of them. The sample gives about 16,000 clones, around four fifths of which show up once; roughly 8.9% is in the top ten. This clone has a handful of counts. As for time point: newly diagnosed, previously untreated cHL patient sample. The source material was peripheral blood mononuclear cells (PBMCs). The genes are TRBV7-2 and TRBJ2-7; 7 bases line up with TRBD2. This receptor was taken from a human donor with classical Hodgkin lymphoma. The CDR3 loop is CASSLELGGSYEQYF. CDR3 in DNA: TGTGCCAGCAGCTTAGAATTGGGCGGGAGCTACGAGCAGTACTTC. The full variable domain, rest sourced from reference TRBV7-2 and TRBJ2-7, is GAGVSQSPSNKVTEKGKDVELRCDPISGHTALYWYRQSLGQGLEFLIYFQGNSAPDKSGLPSDRFSAERTGGSVSTLTIQRTQQEDSAVYLCASSLELGGSYEQYFGPGTRLTVT.